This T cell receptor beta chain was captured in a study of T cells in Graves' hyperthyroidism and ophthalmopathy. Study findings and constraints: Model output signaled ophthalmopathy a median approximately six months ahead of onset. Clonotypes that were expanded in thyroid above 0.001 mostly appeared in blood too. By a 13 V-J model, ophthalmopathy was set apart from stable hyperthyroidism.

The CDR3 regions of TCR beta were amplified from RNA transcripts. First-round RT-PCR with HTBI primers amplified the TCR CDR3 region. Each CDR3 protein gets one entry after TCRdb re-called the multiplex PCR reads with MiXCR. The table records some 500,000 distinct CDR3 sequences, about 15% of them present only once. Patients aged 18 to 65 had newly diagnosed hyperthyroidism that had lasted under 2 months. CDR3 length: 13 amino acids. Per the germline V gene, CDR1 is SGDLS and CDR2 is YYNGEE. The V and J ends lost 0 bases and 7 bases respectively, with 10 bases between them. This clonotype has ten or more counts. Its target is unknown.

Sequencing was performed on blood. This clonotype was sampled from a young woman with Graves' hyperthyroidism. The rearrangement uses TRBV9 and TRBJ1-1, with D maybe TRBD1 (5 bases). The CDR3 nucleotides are TGTGCCAGCAGCGTAGACCCGGGGGGTGAAGCTTTCTTT. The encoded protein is CASSVDPGGEAFF.